This T cell receptor (beta chain) was sequenced for a study of blood T cell repertoires in COVID-19. Generated by immunoSEQ multiplex PCR, the TCRdb table keeps only in-frame clones and is missing some. The data contain some 250,000 clones, 85% to 90% of them singletons. Enrollees, about 18 to 90 years old, lived in around 23 US areas. J was trimmed by 6 bases and V by 6 bases; bases with no gene match: 8. CDR3 length: 13 amino acids. CDR1 SGHDT and CDR2 YYEEEE come from the germline V gene. Source material: PBMCs or T cells enriched from blood (not recorded which). The chain couples TRBV5-6 to TRBJ1-1; 7 nucleotides line up with TRBD1. The receptor was derived from a woman aged 30 to 39 with acute COVID-19. The CDR3 DNA follows: TGTGCCAGCATCCATCAGGGGGTCGCTGAAGCTTTCTTT. Translation: CASIHQGVAEAFF.